This T cell receptor (beta chain) was retrieved from a study of blood T cell repertoires in COVID-19. Deletions cut 0 bases from V and 2 bases from J, with 11 bases between. Germline V lookup: CDR1 SGDLS, CDR2 YYNGEE. The CDR3 is 15 residues long. Original handling: Estimated nucleated cell counts came from reference gene primer amplification. Libraries were prepared by immunoSEQ multiplex PCR; TCRdb keeps only in-frame clonotypes and omits some of them. The V and J calls and clone size were taken over from that table, and D and trimming were inferred from the DNA. Among 250,000 or so clones listed, 88% were seen once.

The V gene is TRBV9, the J gene TRBJ1-2, with a tentative D call TRBD1 (6 bases). This clonotype originated in a woman aged 25 to 39 with acute or convalescent COVID-19. Specimen: peripheral blood. DNA of the CDR3: TGTGCCAGCAGCGTAGGGGCAGGGGCCAACTATGGCTACACCTTC. Amino acid sequence: CASSVGAGANYGYTF.